This T cell receptor (beta chain) was documented in a study of CD8+ T cells in alopecia areata. The wider study: It was 6 to 18 months of tofacitinib, and then there were 6 months off drug.

V gave up 2 bases and J gave up 7 bases; unmatched junction bases: 6. CDR1 is MNHEY and CDR2 is SVGAGI in the germline V gene. This CDR3 contains 16 residues. Findings and caveats of the study: Clonality exceeded that of normal scalp in lesional scalp, most notably in alopecia totalis/universalis.

The treatment denotes: oral pan-JAK inhibitor, 5-10 mg twice daily. Alopecia areata patients provided lesional scalp punch biopsies and peripheral blood. Sequencing relied on a cDNA template that was reverse transcribed from extracted RNA. Some clones are missing from TCRdb's copy, which holds only in-frame ones; the method was immunoSEQ multiplex PCR. Counted here are over 150,000 clones, about three fifths occurring once; the ten biggest clones make up under 7%. A remark on this clone: The antigen is not known.

V gene TRBV6-5 combines with J gene TRBJ1-6, with TRBD1 matching over 9 bases. The TCR originated in a human donor with alopecia areata. The material sequenced was CD4+ T cells sorted from blood, taken at week 24, from a patient treated with tofacitinib. The CDR3 DNA sequence: TGTGCCAGCAGTTACGGCAGACAGGGGGGAAATTCACCCCTCCACTTT. This codes for CASSYGRQGGNSPLHF.